Below are 3 T cell receptor beta chains sequenced from a single sample in a study of blood T cell repertoires in COVID-19. Sequencing used immunoSEQ multiplex PCR; TCRdb keeps in-frame clones, though not all of them. Among around 450,000 clones listed, about nine tenths were seen once. The sample consisted of PBMCs or T cells enriched from blood (not recorded which). The receptors here all came from a woman younger than 30 who had recovered from COVID-19.

This chain uses TRBV2 with TRBJ1-4; TRBD1 might be the D (6 bases). This CDR3 is 14 amino acids long. Germline loops: CDR1 SNHLY, CDR2 FYNNEI. The V end was cut by 3 bases, the J end by 6 bases, with 11 bases between. CDR3 sequence: CASSEGASYEKLFF. Written as DNA, the CDR3 is TGTGCCAGCAGTGAGGGGGCTTCCTATGAAAAACTGTTTTTT.

The V call is TRBV11-2, the J call TRBJ2-3; 7 bases are shared with TRBD1. CDR3 length: 14 amino acids. The ends lost 1 base at V and 6 bases at J; junction bases unmatched: 4. The germline V gene encodes CDR1 SGHAT and CDR2 FQNNGV. The CDR3 nucleotides are TGTGCCAGCAGCTTAGGGACAGGTTTGGATACGCAGTATTTT. Translation: CASSLGTGLDTQYF.

The chain has TRBV28 and TRBJ2-3; 7 bases agree with TRBD2. The CDR3 runs to 15 residues. Germline assignment: CDR1 MDHEN and CDR2 SYDVKM. Unmatched junction bases numbered 3, after V lost 3 bases and J lost 0 bases. The CDR3 sequence: CASSFAGVSTDTQYF. The CDR3 DNA reads as TGTGCCAGCAGTTTTGCGGGAGTGAGCACAGATACGCAGTATTTT.